The clone carrying this T cell receptor (beta chain) was detected once. The data belong to a study of blood T cell repertoires in COVID-19. Study-level background: Collection of acute and convalescent COVID-19 samples took place in the United States, Italy and Spain. The analysed material was cDNA or gDNA that came from T cells, B-cell-depleted T cells, or PBMCs.

Original processing methods: The authors estimated nucleated cell counts from reference gene primer amplification. TCRdb keeps only in-frame clones here, not all; method: immunoSEQ multiplex PCR. That table gives V, J and clone size, and the DNA gave D and trimming. The table includes roughly 60,000 clones, about 83% detected once. The sequence was collected from a human donor in a cohort sampled during active COVID-19. Material for sequencing was peripheral blood.

CDR3 amino acids: CASSSDSSYGYTF. The CDR3 coding sequence is TGTGCCAGCAGCTCGGACAGTAGCTATGGCTACACCTTC. This chain uses TRBV7-9 with TRBJ1-2; possibly TRBD1 for D (6 bases). Germline V gene data show CDR1 as SEHNR and CDR2 as FQNEAQ (reference sequence). The CDR3 consists of 13 residues. Trimming shortened V by 4 bases and J by 4 bases, and 10 bases separated the two germline ends.